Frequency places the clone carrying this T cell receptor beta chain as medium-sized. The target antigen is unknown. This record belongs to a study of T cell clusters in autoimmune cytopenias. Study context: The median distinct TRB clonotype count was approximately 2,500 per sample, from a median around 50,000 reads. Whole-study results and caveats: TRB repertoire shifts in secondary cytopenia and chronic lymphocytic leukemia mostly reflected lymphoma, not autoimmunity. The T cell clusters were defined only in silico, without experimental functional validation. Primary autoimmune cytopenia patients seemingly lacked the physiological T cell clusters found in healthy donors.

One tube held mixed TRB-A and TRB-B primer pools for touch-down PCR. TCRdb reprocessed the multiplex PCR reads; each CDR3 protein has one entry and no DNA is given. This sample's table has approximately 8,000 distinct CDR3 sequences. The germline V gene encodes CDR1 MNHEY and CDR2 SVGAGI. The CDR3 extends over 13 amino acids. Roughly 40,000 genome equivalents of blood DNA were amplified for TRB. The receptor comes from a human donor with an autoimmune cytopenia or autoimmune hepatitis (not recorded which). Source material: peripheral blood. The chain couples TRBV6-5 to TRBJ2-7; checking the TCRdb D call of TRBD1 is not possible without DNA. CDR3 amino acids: CASSYNRVYEQYF.